These 26 T cell receptor beta chains were sequenced from one sample in a study of T cell responses to AZD1222 COVID-19 vaccine. Using immunoSEQ multiplex PCR, the repertoire was profiled, and TCRdb retains in-frame clones only, with some absent. The table has around 110,000 clones, 80% to 90% seen once. The sequencing here drew on peripheral blood, taken on day 0 of MenACWY control vaccination. The receptors stem from an adult in good health.

The V gene is TRBV5-1, the J gene TRBJ1-5; tentatively, D is TRBD1 (5 bases). Germline CDR1 SGHRS, CDR2 YFSETQ. The CDR3 covers 15 residues. Trimming took 0 bases from V and 1 from J, leaving 8 bases between them. CDR3 protein: CASSLDPGSNQPQHF. The CDR3 DNA is TGCGCCAGCAGCTTGGATCCAGGGAGCAATCAGCCCCAGCATTTT. The variable domain in full, completed from reference TRBV5-1 and TRBJ1-5, reads KAGVTQTPRYLIKTRGQQVTLSCSPISGHRSVSWYQQTPGQGLQFLFEYFSETQRNKGNFPGRFSGRQFSNSRSEMNVSTLELGDSALYLCASSLDPGSNQPQHFGDGTRLSIL.

This clone was detected only a few times. The sample contains more than one DNA sequence encoding this CDR3. The rearrangement uses TRBV4-3 and TRBJ1-6; D gene unclear. V shed 0 bases and J shed 9 bases, with 6 bases lying between them. Germline CDR1 is LGHNA and CDR2 is YSLEER. The CDR3 covers 13 residues. CDR3 protein: CASSQEEGSPLHF. As DNA, the CDR3 is TGCGCCAGCAGCCAAGAGGAGGGTTCACCCCTCCACTTT.

This clone was picked up one time. Here the CDR3 DNA reads TGTGCCAGCAGCTTAATGTTAGCACGCTACGAGCAGTACTTC. This translates into CASSLMLARYEQYF. The rearrangement uses TRBV7-8 and TRBJ2-7; D gene ambiguous. CDR1 is SGHVS and CDR2 is FQNEAQ in the germline V gene. The CDR3 covers 14 residues. The V and J ends lost 2 bases and 3 bases respectively, with 11 bases between them.

The chain is built from TRBV6-5 and TRBJ1-2, with 7 positions matching TRBD1. Germline V gene sequence: CDR1 MNHEY, CDR2 SVGAGI. J gave up 3 bases and V 6 bases, and 1 base lay outside the gene matches. This CDR3 has 12 residues. CDR3 sequence (DNA): TGTGCCAGCAGGGGACAGCACTATGGCTACACCTTC. Translated, it gives CASRGQHYGYTF.

The chain employs TRBV7-9 and TRBJ1-2; D is unclear. Germline CDR1 reads SEHNR; CDR2 reads FQNEAQ (reference sequence). V gave up 0 bases and J gave up 4 bases, with 12 bases separating them. This CDR3 has 15 residues. The CDR3 DNA reads as TGTGCCAGCAGCTTAGCGAATACAGAGAGCTATGGCTACACCTTC. Translation: CASSLANTESYGYTF. Full variable domain (rest looked up from reference TRBV7-9 and TRBJ1-2): DTGVSQNPRHKITKRGQNVTFRCDPISEHNRLYWYRQTLGQGPEFLTYFQNEAQLEKSRLLSDRFSAERPKGSFSTLEIQRTEQGDSAMYLCASSLANTESYGYTFGSGTRLTVV.

This sequence joins TRBV7-2 and TRBJ2-7; 11 bases agree with TRBD1. V lost 5 bases to trimming and J lost 4 bases; unmatched junction nucleotides: 13. Germline V gene lookup returns CDR1 SGHTA and CDR2 FQGNSA. CDR3 size: 17 residues. CDR3 in amino acids: CASSPDGTGGKKYEQYF. For the CDR3, the DNA is TGTGCCAGCAGCCCAGACGGGACAGGGGGTAAGAAGTACGAGCAGTACTTC. The full variable domain, with the rest looked up from reference TRBV7-2 and TRBJ2-7, is GAGVSQSPSNKVTEKGKDVELRCDPISGHTALYWYRQSLGQGLEFLIYFQGNSAPDKSGLPSDRFSAERTGGSVSTLTIQRTQQEDSAVYLCASSPDGTGGKKYEQYFGPGTRLTVT.

The V call is TRBV7-2, the J call TRBJ1-2; D perhaps matches TRBD1 (6 bases). Germline V lookup: CDR1 SGHTA, CDR2 FQGNSA. The CDR3 sequence is 18 residues long. Trimming stripped 1 base from V and 2 bases from J, with 20 bases between. The CDR3 nucleotides read TGTGCCAGCAGCTTAGGGCCGACCGGGACAACGGTGAACTATGGCTACACCTTC. Its protein product is CASSLGPTGTTVNYGYTF.

In DNA form, the CDR3 reads TGTGCCAGCAGTTTGACAGGGGCCAGCTATGGCTACACCTTC. This gives the protein CASSLTGASYGYTF. The J gene is TRBJ1-2, the V gene TRBV28; 8 bases agree with TRBD1. The CDR3 contains 14 residues. CDR1 is MDHEN and CDR2 is SYDVKM in the germline V gene. The ends lost 3 bases at V and 4 bases at J; junction bases unmatched: 4.

This chain connects TRBV5-4 to TRBJ1-2; 8 nucleotides match TRBD1. Germline assignment: CDR1 SGHNT and CDR2 YYREEE (reference sequence). The CDR3 runs to 14 residues. The V gene end was trimmed by 0 bases and the J gene end by 3 bases; junction bases not matched to a gene: 1. The CDR3, as DNA: TGTGCCAGCAGCTTGGAGACAGGGGACTATGGCTACACCTTC. This translates into CASSLETGDYGYTF.

This sequence joins TRBV6-5 and TRBJ1-2, with 9 bases aligning to TRBD1. This CDR3 is 15 amino acids long. The ends lost 5 bases at V and 0 bases at J; junction bases unmatched: 4. Germline lookup yields CDR1 MNHEY and CDR2 SVGAGI. The CDR3 loop reads CASSTDRGANYGYTF. In DNA form, the CDR3 reads TGTGCCAGCAGTACGGACAGGGGAGCTAACTATGGCTACACCTTC.

The rearrangement links TRBV15 to TRBJ1-3, with TRBD1 identical over 7 bases. The J segment lost 0 bases and the V segment lost 3 bases, leaving 5 bases of the junction unmatched. The CDR3 loop spans 16 amino acids. CDR1 is LNHNV, CDR2 YYDKDF, per germline (reference sequence). CDR3 protein: CATSRTGTASGNTIYF. CDR3 DNA: TGTGCCACCAGCAGGACGGGGACAGCCTCTGGAAACACCATATATTTT.

This chain connects TRBV28 to TRBJ2-1, with D tentatively TRBD2 (5 bases). V was trimmed by 0 bases and J by 5 bases, leaving 14 bases between them. CDR3 size: 16 residues. Germline V gene data show CDR1 as MDHEN and CDR2 as SYDVKM. The CDR3 spells CASSLWAGGSHNEQFF. CDR3 DNA sequence: TGTGCCAGCAGTTTATGGGCGGGCGGGTCACACAATGAGCAGTTCTTC.

In its sample, this clone was seen once. V and J are TRBV4-3 and TRBJ1-6; D unresolved. Per the germline V gene, CDR1 is LGHNA and CDR2 is YSLEER. V lost 0 bases, J lost 9 bases, and 12 bases lay in between. The CDR3 loop spans 15 amino acids. The CDR3, as DNA: TGCGCCAGCAGCCAAGATTCCTGGGTAGGTTCACCCCTCCACTTT. This translates into CASSQDSWVGSPLHF.

This sequence joins TRBV7-2 and TRBJ2-3, with D possibly TRBD2 on 6 matching bases. Germline V gene sequence: CDR1 SGHTA, CDR2 FQGNSA. The CDR3 runs to 18 residues. The V and J ends lost 3 bases and 0 bases respectively, with 19 bases between them. In nucleotides, the CDR3 is TGTGCCAGCAGCTTGGACTACCCATCATACACAAGCACAGATACGCAGTATTTT. It yields the protein CASSLDYPSYTSTDTQYF.

CDR3 in DNA: TGCGCCAGCAGTCAATCTAGCACCAGCGCTGAAGCTTTCTTT. Amino acid sequence: CASSQSSTSAEAFF. The chain combines TRBV23-1 with TRBJ1-1; D unresolved. TRBV23-1 is an open reading frame whose function is uncertain. Between the trimmed V and J ends, which lost 0 bases and 6 bases, there was a span of 11 bases. The CDR3 contains 14 residues.

V and J are TRBV2 and TRBJ1-1, with D unresolved. V lost 0 bases to trimming and J lost 2 bases, with 13 bases between them. Germline-derived CDR1 and CDR2 are SNHLY and FYNNEI. The CDR3 is 16 residues long. The CDR3 DNA reads TGTGCCAGCAGTGAAGCGGGCGTCCGTACTAACACTGAAGCTTTCTTT. Amino acids: CASSEAGVRTNTEAFF. Full variable domain (remainder filled in from reference TRBV2 and TRBJ1-1): EPEVTQTPSHQVTQMGQEVILRCVPISNHLYFYWYRQILGQKVEFLVSFYNNEISEKSEIFDDQFSVERPDGSNFTLKIRSTKLEDSAMYFCASSEAGVRTNTEAFFGQGTRLTVV.

About this clone: This specimen includes other DNA sequences encoding the same CDR3. The CDR3 reads CSARDRETQYF. In DNA, the CDR3 is TGCAGTGCTAGGGACAGGGAGACCCAGTACTTC. This chain joins TRBV20-1 and TRBJ2-5, with 7 bases that match TRBD1. V was clipped by 3 bases and J by 5 bases; unmatched bases: 0. The V gene's germline CDR1 is DFQATT and CDR2 SNEGSKA (reference sequence). The CDR3 totals 11 residues.

This clone was found once. The chain recombines TRBV3-1 (or the pseudogene TRBV3-2) with TRBJ2-1; D gene unclear. The germline CDR1 and CDR2 sequences are LGHDT and YNNKEL (reference sequence). Trimming removed 2 bases at V and 10 bases at J, with 6 bases between. The CDR3 contains 11 residues. DNA of the CDR3: TGTGCCAGCAGCCAATCCGTCGAGCAGTTCTTC. Protein sequence: CASSQSVEQFF.

The V call is TRBV11-3, the J call TRBJ2-2; 7 bases line up with TRBD2. The CDR3 totals 16 residues. V dropped 1 base and J dropped 0; count of bases not matched to a gene: 2. CDR1 SGHNT and CDR2 YENEEA come from the germline V gene. CDR3 sequence reads: CASSLGAGANTGELFF. The CDR3 DNA reads as TGTGCCAGCAGCTTAGGCGCGGGGGCGAACACCGGGGAGCTGTTTTTT.

This chain uses TRBV28 with TRBJ1-5, with TRBD1 identical over 8 bases. The germline gives CDR1 MDHEN, CDR2 SYDVKM. V shed 7 bases, J shed 11 bases, and the junction held 16 bases outside the gene matches. The CDR3 consists of 15 residues. The CDR3 DNA reads as TGTGCCAGCAAACAGGGACAGGTCACGGTTGGCGCCCAGCATTTT. This codes for CASKQGQVTVGAQHF.

The chain couples TRBV7-9 to TRBJ1-2; 8 bases map to TRBD1. The ends lost 5 bases at V and 2 bases at J; junction bases unmatched: 7. The CDR3 is made up of 15 amino acids. Germline-derived CDR1 and CDR2 are SEHNR and FQNEAQ (reference sequence). CDR3 in DNA: TGTGCCAGCAGCCGACCAGGACAGGGAAACTATGGCTACACCTTC. It specifies CASSRPGQGNYGYTF. Full variable domain (rest looked up from reference TRBV7-9 and TRBJ1-2): DTGVSQNPRHKITKRGQNVTFRCDPISEHNRLYWYRQTLGQGPEFLTYFQNEAQLEKSRLLSDRFSAERPKGSFSTLEIQRTEQGDSAMYLCASSRPGQGNYGYTFGSGTRLTVV.

V and J are TRBV2 and TRBJ1-2, with D possibly being TRBD1 (5 bases). Germline V gene sequence: CDR1 SNHLY, CDR2 FYNNEI. The V end was cut by 4 bases, the J end by 12 bases, with 24 bases between. The CDR3 contains 15 residues. The CDR3 sequence is CASSGPHRGRGGDTF. The CDR3, as DNA: TGTGCCAGCAGTGGCCCCCATCGGGGTAGGGGAGGGGACACCTTC.

This chain connects TRBV7-9 to TRBJ2-2, with 7 bases fitting TRBD2. The V and J ends lost 5 bases and 3 bases, in that order; junction bases with no gene match: 6. The CDR3 has 15 residues. CDR1 is SEHNR, CDR2 FQNEAQ, per germline (reference sequence). The CDR3 sequence: CASSPGTTYTGELFF. CDR3 nucleotide sequence: TGTGCCAGCAGCCCGGGGACTACCTACACCGGGGAGCTGTTTTTT. The variable domain in full, with the rest retrieved from reference TRBV7-9 and TRBJ2-2, is DTGVSQNPRHKITKRGQNVTFRCDPISEHNRLYWYRQTLGQGPEFLTYFQNEAQLEKSRLLSDRFSAERPKGSFSTLEIQRTEQGDSAMYLCASSPGTTYTGELFFGEGSRLTVL.

The chain couples TRBV29-1 to TRBJ1-1; D gene unclear. The CDR3 extends over 12 amino acids. Trimming took 1 base from V and 4 from J, leaving 7 bases between them. Germline lookup yields CDR1 SQVTM and CDR2 ANQGSEA. This CDR3 is CSVEVGGTEAFF. DNA for the CDR3: TGCAGCGTTGAAGTTGGCGGCACTGAAGCTTTCTTT.

The rearrangement joins TRBV6-1 to TRBJ1-2; D is uncertain. Trimming shortened V by 0 bases and J by 6 bases, and 8 bases separated the two germline ends. Germline values: CDR1 MNHNS, CDR2 SASEGT. This CDR3 is built from 13 residues. CDR3 in DNA: TGTGCCAGCAGTGAAGCTCCGCATCATGGCTACACCTTC. Its protein product is CASSEAPHHGYTF.

The chain combines TRBV5-8 with TRBJ1-1; D unclear. The CDR3 sequence is 13 residues long. The V end lost 4 bases, the J end lost 1 base, and 8 bases lay between the germline ends. Per the germline V gene, CDR1 is SGHTS and CDR2 is YDEGEE. DNA of the CDR3: TGTGCCAGCAGCGTCGGACGGAACACTGAAGCTTTCTTT. Protein product: CASSVGRNTEAFF. The entire variable domain, with the rest obtained from reference TRBV5-8 and TRBJ1-1, is as follows: EAGVTQSPTHLIKTRGQQATLRCSPISGHTSVYWYQQALGLGLQFLLWYDEGEERNRGNFPPRFSGRQFPNYSSELNVNALELEDSALYLCASSVGRNTEAFFGQGTRLTVV.